The 11 T cell receptor beta chains below all came from one sample that was sequenced in a study of T cells in Graves' hyperthyroidism and ophthalmopathy (dated by TCRdb to 2018 to 2020). The method behind the library was multiplex PCR. The instrument was an Illumina HiSeq 2000. TCR beta CDR3 regions were amplified from RNA transcripts. The TCR CDR3 was subjected to a first round of RT-PCR using the HTBI primer set and the Qiagen OneStep RT-PCR kit. The raw public reads went through TCRdb reprocessing: fastp at Q25, MiXCR clone calling, in-frame beta chains kept. Rows with a matching CDR3 protein are joined into one entry that keeps the most common DNA and genes. The sample table contains more than 450,000 distinct CDR3 sequences; only one count was recorded for 13% to 15% of them. 14% of the sample is in the top ten clones. The sample consisted of blood. These receptors came from a woman aged 35 to 49 with Graves' hyperthyroidism.

This clonotype was counted ten times or more. The chain uses TRBV6-1 and TRBJ2-3, with 9 bases lining up with TRBD2. The junction had 5 bases not matched to a gene; V was cut back by 5 bases and J by 8 bases. Germline CDR1 and CDR2: MNHNS and SASEGT. The CDR3 length is 13 residues. The CDR3 nucleotides are TGTGCCAGCAGTTACGCGGGAGGGGGTACGCAGTATTTT. Translated: CASSYAGGGTQYF.

The rearrangement uses TRBV24-1 and TRBJ1-2; no clear D. The ends were cut back, 6 bases at V and 2 bases at J, with 12 bases in the middle. CDR3 length: 14 amino acids. The V gene's germline CDR1 is KGHDR and CDR2 SFDVKD. This CDR3 is CATSSAEINYGYTF. CDR3 DNA sequence: TGTGCCACCAGTTCGGCGGAGATCAACTATGGCTACACCTTC.

V is TRBV20-1 and J is TRBJ2-3, with 7 positions matching TRBD1. There are 14 residues in the CDR3. Germline V gene sequence: CDR1 DFQATT, CDR2 SNEGSKA (reference sequence). Unmatched junction bases numbered 5, after V lost 3 bases and J lost 2 bases. As DNA, the CDR3 is TGCAGTGCTAGGAGGGGGACAGCCACAGATACGCAGTATTTT. This gives the protein CSARRGTATDTQYF.

This clonotype has a count of ten or more. V usage is TRBV6-1 and J usage is TRBJ1-1, with a possible D match to TRBD1 (5 bases). The V gene lost 9 bases and the J gene lost 2 bases, with 16 bases spanning the gap. CDR3 size: 14 residues. Germline lookup yields CDR1 MNHNS and CDR2 SASEGT. CDR3 loop: CASSFRAGNTEAFF. The CDR3 DNA reads TGTGCCAGTTCTTTCAGGGCAGGAAACACTGAAGCTTTCTTT.

This clonotype was seen only a few times. V gene TRBV20-1 combines with J gene TRBJ2-7; D may be TRBD1 (6 bases). Trimming pared 7 bases from V and 2 bases from J, leaving 9 bases between. This CDR3 comprises 11 residues. Per germline, CDR1 DFQATT and CDR2 SNEGSKA (reference sequence). The CDR3 nucleotides read TGCAGTGGGGACATTGCCTACGAGCAGTACTTC. This encodes CSGDIAYEQYF.

This clonotype came up many times. The rearrangement joins TRBV20-1 to TRBJ2-1; TRBD2 matches 10 bases. The CDR3 consists of 19 residues. J was trimmed by 3 bases and V by 1 base; bases with no gene match: 15. Looked up from germline, CDR1 is DFQATT and CDR2 is SNEGSKA (reference sequence). Here the CDR3 DNA reads TGCAGTGCTAGAGGCGAGGAGCGGGAGGGCGTCTCAGGCTACAATGAGCAGTTCTTC. Translating gives CSARGEEREGVSGYNEQFF.

This clonotype has more than one count but fewer than ten. The chain links TRBV24-1 to TRBJ1-2; 9 nucleotides match TRBD1. V gave up 5 bases and J gave up 4 bases; unmatched junction bases: 4. The germline V gene has CDR1 KGHDR and CDR2 SFDVKD. The CDR3 has 14 residues. The CDR3 DNA follows: TGTGCCACCAGTGGAACGACAGGGGGCTATGGCTACACCTTC. Protein: CATSGTTGGYGYTF.

As concerns this clonotype: This may stem from a read error, because a much larger clone lies one nucleotide away. The CDR3 here is CASSQEGAGRNTEASF. The CDR3 DNA sequence: TGTGCCAGCAGCCAAGAGGGTGCAGGGCGAAACACTGAAGCTTCCTTT. The V gene is TRBV3-1, the J gene TRBJ1-1; D possibly corresponds to TRBD1 (5 bases). Germline V lookup: CDR1 LGHDT, CDR2 YNNKEL (reference sequence). This CDR3 has 16 amino acids.

This clonotype was detected many times. The rearrangement joins TRBV7-3 to TRBJ2-7; TRBD2 agrees at 9 bases. Unmatched junction bases numbered 11, after V lost 5 bases and J lost 3 bases. This CDR3 contains 16 residues. Germline values: CDR1 SGHTA, CDR2 FQGTGA. CDR3 DNA: TGTGCCAGCAGCCTCGGGGGTAGCGGGAGCGGCTACGAGCAGTACTTC. It encodes CASSLGGSGSGYEQYF.

This clonotype was detected ten times or more. The chain combines TRBV5-1 with TRBJ2-1, with 13 bases that match TRBD2. Trimming removed 4 bases from V and 10 bases from J; junction bases left unmatched: 8. The CDR3 sequence is 15 residues long. Germline V gives CDR1 SGHRS, CDR2 YFSETQ. The CDR3 nucleotides read TGCGCCAGCAGCCCCGGACTAGCGGGAGAGAGGGAGCAGTTCTTC. Its translation: CASSPGLAGEREQFF.

At least ten counts were recorded for this clonotype. J is TRBJ2-5 and V is TRBV28, with D possibly matching TRBD1 (7 bases). Germline CDR1 reads MDHEN; CDR2 reads SYDVKM. The V gene lost 7 bases and the J gene lost 1 base, with 10 bases spanning the gap. The CDR3 spans 13 residues. The CDR3 nucleotides are TGTGCCAGCACGGAGGGGGCCCAAGAGACCCAGTACTTC. Translation gives CASTEGAQETQYF.